This T cell receptor beta chain was documented in a study of blood T cell repertoires in COVID-19. Study context: Collection of acute and convalescent COVID-19 samples took place in the United States, Italy and Spain.

The CDR3 is 17 residues long. The germline V gene encodes CDR1 SGHTS and CDR2 YDEGEE. The junction had 6 bases not matched to a gene; V was cut back by 3 bases and J by 1 base. Clones were sequenced by immunoSEQ multiplex PCR, and TCRdb holds only the in-frame ones, with some missing. This sample yields 250,000 to 350,000 clones, of which over 75% are seen a single time; 0.75% to 1% belongs to the top ten. The chain couples TRBV5-8 to TRBJ2-3, with TRBD1 matching over 12 bases. Sequenced: PBMCs or T cells enriched from blood (not recorded which). The receptor was derived from a woman aged 25 to 45 who had recovered from COVID-19. The CDR3 protein is CASSSGTGGMGTDTQYF. Written as DNA, the CDR3 is TGTGCCAGCAGCTCCGGGACAGGGGGCATGGGCACAGATACGCAGTATTTT.